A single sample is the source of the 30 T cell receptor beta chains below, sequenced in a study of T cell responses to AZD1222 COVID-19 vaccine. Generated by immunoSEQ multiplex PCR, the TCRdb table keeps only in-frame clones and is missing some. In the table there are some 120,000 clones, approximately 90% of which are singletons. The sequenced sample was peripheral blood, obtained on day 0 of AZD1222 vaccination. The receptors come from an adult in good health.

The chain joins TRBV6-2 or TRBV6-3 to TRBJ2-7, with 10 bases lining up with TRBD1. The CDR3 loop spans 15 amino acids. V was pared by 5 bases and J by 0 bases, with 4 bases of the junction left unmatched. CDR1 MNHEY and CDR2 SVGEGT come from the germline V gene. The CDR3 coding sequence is TGTGCCAGCAGTCTGGGACAGGGGTACTCCTACGAGCAGTACTTC. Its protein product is CASSLGQGYSYEQYF.

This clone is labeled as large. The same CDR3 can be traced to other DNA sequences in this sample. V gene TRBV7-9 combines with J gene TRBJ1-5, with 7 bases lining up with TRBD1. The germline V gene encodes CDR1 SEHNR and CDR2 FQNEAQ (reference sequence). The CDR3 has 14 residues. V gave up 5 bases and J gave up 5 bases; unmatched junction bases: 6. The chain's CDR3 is CASSPDREDQPQHF. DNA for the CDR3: TGTGCCAGCAGCCCTGACAGGGAAGATCAGCCCCAGCATTTT.

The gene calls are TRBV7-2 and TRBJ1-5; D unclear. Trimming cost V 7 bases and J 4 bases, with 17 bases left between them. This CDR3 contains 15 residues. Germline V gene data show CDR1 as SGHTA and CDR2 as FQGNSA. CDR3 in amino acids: CASTPRGSLNQPQHF. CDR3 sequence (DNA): TGTGCCAGCACCCCAAGAGGATCGTTAAATCAGCCCCAGCATTTT.

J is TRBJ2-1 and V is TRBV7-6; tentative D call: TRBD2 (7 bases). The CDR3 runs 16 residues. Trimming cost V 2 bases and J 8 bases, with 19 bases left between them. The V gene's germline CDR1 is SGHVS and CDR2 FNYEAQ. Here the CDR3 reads CASSLSPTRGAHEQFF. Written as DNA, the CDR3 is TGTGCCAGCAGCTTAAGCCCAACACGGGGGGCTCATGAGCAGTTCTTC.

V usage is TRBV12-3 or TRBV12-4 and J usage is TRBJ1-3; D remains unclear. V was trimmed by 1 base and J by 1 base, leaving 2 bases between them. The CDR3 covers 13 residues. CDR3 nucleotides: TGTGCCAGCAGTTTAGTTTCTGGAAACACCATATATTTT. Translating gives CASSLVSGNTIYF.

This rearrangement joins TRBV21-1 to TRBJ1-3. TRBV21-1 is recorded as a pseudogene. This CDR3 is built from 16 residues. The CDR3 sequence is CASSKVSRLSGNTIYF. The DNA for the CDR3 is TGTGCCAGCAGCAAAGTGAGCCGGCTCTCTGGAAACACCATATATTTT.

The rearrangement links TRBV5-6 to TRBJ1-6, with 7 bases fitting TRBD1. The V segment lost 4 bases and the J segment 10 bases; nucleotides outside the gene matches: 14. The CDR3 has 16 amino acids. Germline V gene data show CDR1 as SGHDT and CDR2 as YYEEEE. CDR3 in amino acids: CASSPNQRGRGSPLHF. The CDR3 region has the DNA TGTGCCAGCAGCCCCAATCAGAGGGGGCGCGGGTCACCCCTCCACTTT.

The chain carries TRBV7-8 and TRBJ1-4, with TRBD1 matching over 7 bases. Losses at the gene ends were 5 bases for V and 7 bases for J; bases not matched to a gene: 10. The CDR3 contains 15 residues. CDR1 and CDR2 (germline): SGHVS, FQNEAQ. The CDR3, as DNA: TGTGCCAGCAGCACGCAGACAGGGCGCGCTGAAAAACTGTTTTTT. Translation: CASSTQTGRAEKLFF.

CDR3 nucleotides: TGCAGCGTTGCTGAGCGGGGGAGCCCCACCGGGGAGCTGTTTTTT. Protein sequence: CSVAERGSPTGELFF. The rearrangement joins TRBV29-1 to TRBJ2-2; 8 bases are a match to TRBD2. The CDR3 has 15 residues. V dropped 4 bases and J dropped 4; count of bases not matched to a gene: 8. Germline V gene data show CDR1 as SQVTM and CDR2 as ANQGSEA.

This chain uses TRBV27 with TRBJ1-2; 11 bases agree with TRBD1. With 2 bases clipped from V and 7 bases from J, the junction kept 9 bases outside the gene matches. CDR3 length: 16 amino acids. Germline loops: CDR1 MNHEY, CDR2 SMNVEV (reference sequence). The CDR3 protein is CASSLSGQGASSGYTF. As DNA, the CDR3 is TGTGCCAGCAGTTTAAGTGGACAGGGGGCGTCGAGTGGCTACACCTTC.

CDR3 region: CASSLAVNYGYTF. For the CDR3, the DNA is TGCGCCAGCAGCTTGGCCGTGAACTATGGCTACACCTTC. The rearrangement uses TRBV5-1 and TRBJ1-2; no clear D. Germline CDR1 reads SGHRS; CDR2 reads YFSETQ. The germline V and J ends were trimmed by 0 bases and 2 bases, with 5 bases remaining between them. The CDR3 loop spans 13 amino acids. Together with reference TRBV5-1 and TRBJ1-2, the CDR3 gives the full variable domain: KAGVTQTPRYLIKTRGQQVTLSCSPISGHRSVSWYQQTPGQGLQFLFEYFSETQRNKGNFPGRFSGRQFSNSRSEMNVSTLELGDSALYLCASSLAVNYGYTFGSGTRLTVV.

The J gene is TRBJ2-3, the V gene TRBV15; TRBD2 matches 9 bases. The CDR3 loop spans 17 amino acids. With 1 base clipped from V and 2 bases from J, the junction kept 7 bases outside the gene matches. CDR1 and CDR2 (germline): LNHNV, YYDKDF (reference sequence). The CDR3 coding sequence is TGTGCCACCAGCAGAGGGGGGCTAGCGGGGACCACAGATACGCAGTATTTT. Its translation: CATSRGGLAGTTDTQYF.

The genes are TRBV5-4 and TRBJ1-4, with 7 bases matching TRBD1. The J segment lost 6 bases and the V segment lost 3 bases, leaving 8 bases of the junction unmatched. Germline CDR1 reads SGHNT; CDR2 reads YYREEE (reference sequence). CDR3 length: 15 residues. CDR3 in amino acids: CASSSQGEKDEKLFF. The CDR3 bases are TGTGCCAGCAGCTCCCAGGGGGAAAAGGATGAAAAACTGTTTTTT.

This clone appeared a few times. CDR3 nucleotide sequence: TGTGCCAGCAGTGGAGACAGCTCTGGGGCCAACGTCCTGACTTTC. This codes for CASSGDSSGANVLTF. V gene TRBV7-2 combines with J gene TRBJ2-6, with a possible D match to TRBD1 (5 bases). The CDR3 extends over 15 amino acids. V lost 6 bases and J 0 bases, leaving 9 bases between the germline ends. From germline, CDR1 is SGHTA and CDR2 FQGNSA.

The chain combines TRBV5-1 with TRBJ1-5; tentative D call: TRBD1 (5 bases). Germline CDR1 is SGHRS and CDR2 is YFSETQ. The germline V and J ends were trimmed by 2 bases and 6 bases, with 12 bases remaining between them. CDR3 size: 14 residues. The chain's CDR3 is CASSFGDGIQPQHF. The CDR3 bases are TGCGCCAGCAGCTTTGGGGACGGAATTCAGCCCCAGCATTTT.

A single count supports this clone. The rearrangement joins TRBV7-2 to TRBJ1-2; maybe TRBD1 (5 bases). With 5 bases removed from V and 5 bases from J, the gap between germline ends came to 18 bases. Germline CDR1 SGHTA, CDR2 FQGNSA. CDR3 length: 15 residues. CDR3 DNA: TGTGCCAGCAGCGCGAAGCCGGGGCCGGAATATGGCTACACCTTC. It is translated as CASSAKPGPEYGYTF.

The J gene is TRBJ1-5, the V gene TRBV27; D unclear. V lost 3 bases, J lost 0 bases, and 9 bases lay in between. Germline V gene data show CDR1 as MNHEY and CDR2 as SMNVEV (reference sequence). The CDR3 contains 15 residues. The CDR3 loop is CASSFGSLSNQPQHF. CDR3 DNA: TGTGCCAGCAGTTTCGGTTCTCTTAGCAATCAGCCCCAGCATTTT.

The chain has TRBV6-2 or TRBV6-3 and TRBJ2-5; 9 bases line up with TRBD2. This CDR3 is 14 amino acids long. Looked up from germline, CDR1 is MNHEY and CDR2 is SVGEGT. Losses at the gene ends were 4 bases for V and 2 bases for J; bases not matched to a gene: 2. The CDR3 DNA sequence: TGTGCCAGCAGTTCAGCGGGGGGACAAGAGACCCAGTACTTC. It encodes CASSSAGGQETQYF.

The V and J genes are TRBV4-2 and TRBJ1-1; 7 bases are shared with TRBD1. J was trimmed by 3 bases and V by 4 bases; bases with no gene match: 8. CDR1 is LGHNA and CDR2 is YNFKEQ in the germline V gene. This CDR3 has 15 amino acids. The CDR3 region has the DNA TGTGCCAGCAGCCCCTTGACAGGGTTGGACACTGAAGCTTTCTTT. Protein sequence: CASSPLTGLDTEAFF.

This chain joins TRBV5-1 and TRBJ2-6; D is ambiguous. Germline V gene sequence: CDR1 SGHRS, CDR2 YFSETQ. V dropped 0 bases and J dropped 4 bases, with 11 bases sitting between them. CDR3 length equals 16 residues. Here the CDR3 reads CASSLVVSSGANVLTF. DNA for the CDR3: TGCGCCAGCAGCTTGGTGGTCAGCTCAGGGGCCAACGTCCTGACTTTC.

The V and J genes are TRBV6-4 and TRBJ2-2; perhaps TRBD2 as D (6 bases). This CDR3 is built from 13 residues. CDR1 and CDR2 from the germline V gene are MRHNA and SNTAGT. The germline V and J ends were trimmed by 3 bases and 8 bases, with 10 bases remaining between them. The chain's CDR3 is CASSELASGELFF. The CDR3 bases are TGTGCCAGCAGTGAACTAGCTTCGGGGGAGCTGTTTTTT.

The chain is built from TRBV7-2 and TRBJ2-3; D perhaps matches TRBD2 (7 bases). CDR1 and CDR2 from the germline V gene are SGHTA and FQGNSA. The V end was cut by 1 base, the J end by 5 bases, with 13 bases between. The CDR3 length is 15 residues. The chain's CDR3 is CASSLVGGAQDTQYF. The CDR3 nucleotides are TGTGCCAGCAGCTTAGTAGGGGGGGCCCAAGATACGCAGTATTTT.

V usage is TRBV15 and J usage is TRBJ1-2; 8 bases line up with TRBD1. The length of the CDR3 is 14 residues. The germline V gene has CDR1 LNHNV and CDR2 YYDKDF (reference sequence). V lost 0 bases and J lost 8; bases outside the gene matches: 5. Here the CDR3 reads CATSREGQGGGYTF. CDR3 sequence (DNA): TGTGCCACCAGCAGAGAAGGACAGGGCGGCGGCTACACCTTC.

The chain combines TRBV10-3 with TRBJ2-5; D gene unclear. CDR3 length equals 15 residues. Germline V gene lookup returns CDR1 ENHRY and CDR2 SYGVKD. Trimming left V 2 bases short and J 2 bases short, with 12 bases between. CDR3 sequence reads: CAISENPGRQETQYF. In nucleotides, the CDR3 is TGTGCCATCAGTGAGAACCCCGGTAGACAAGAGACCCAGTACTTC.

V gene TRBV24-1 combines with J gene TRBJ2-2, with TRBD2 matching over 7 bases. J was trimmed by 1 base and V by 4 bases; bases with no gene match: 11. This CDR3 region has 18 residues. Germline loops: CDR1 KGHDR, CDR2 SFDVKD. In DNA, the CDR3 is TGTGCCACCAGTGACGCCCCGGGGGGAGTCGGGAACACCGGGGAGCTGTTTTTT. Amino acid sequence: CATSDAPGGVGNTGELFF.

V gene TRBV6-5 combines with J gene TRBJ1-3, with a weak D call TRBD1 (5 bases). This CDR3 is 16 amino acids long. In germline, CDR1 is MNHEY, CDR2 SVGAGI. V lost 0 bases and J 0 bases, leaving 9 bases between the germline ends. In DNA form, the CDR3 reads TGTGCCAGCAGTTACTCGGGGGAGCTCTCTGGAAACACCATATATTTT. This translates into CASSYSGELSGNTIYF.

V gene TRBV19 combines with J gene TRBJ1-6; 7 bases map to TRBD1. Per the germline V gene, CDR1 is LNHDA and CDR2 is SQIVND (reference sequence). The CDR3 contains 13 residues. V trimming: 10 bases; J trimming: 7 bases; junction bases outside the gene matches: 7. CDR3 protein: CAIGQAANSPLHF. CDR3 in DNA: TGTGCCATCGGACAGGCCGCAAATTCACCCCTCCACTTT.

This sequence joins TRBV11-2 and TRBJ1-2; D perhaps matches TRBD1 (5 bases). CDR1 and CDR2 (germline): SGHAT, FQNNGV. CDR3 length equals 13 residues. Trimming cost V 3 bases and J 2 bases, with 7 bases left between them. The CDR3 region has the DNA TGTGCCAGCAGCTTGACAGCAAACTATGGCTACACCTTC. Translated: CASSLTANYGYTF. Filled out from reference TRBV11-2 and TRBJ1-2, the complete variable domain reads EAGVAQSPRYKIIEKRQSVAFWCNPISGHATLYWYQQILGQGPKLLIQFQNNGVVDDSQLPKDRFSAERLKGVDSTLKIQPAKLEDSAVYLCASSLTANYGYTFGSGTRLTVV.

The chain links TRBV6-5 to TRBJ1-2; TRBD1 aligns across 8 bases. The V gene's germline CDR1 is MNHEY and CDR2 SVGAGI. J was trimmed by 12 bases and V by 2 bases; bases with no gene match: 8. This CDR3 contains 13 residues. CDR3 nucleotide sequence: TGTGCCAGCAGTTACCGGACAGGGTATGAGCACACCTTC. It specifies CASSYRTGYEHTF.

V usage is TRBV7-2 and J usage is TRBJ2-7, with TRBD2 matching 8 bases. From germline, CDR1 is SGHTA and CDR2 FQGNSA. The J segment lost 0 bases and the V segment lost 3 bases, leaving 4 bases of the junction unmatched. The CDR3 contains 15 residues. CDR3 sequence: CASSFSGVGSYEQYF. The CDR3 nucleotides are TGTGCCAGCAGCTTTAGCGGGGTAGGCTCCTACGAGCAGTACTTC.